This T cell receptor (beta chain) was captured by sequencing in a study of cytomegalovirus exposure and HLA in healthy donors (dated 2017 in TCRdb). Context from the whole study: According to an earlier analysis of 450 to 650 of the donors, 150 million to 200 million T cells yielded some 120 million unique TCR beta sequences and 276 Gb of sequence data. In addition to the first cohort of around 670 subjects, a separate validation cohort of over 90 different subjects was used. In a later analysis, previously published TCR beta repertoires from 670 or so donors were re-analyzed and high-resolution HLA genotyping was added so that TCR occurrence patterns could be studied. Donor age, sex, ethnicity and CMV serostatus were collected together with the repertoire data. An earlier analysis of some 600 of the donors applied high-throughput TCR beta sequencing to assess whether each TCR beta V gene segment acted as functional or pseudogenic. Class I and class II HLA loci were covered by the typing at four-digit resolution. The study profiled the T cell repertoires of under 700 subjects by immunosequencing and related them to cytomegalovirus serostatus. Of the 398 genotyped donors, approximately 80% were placed in the genetic ancestry cluster associated with self-reported Caucasian donors. To predict cytomegalovirus infection status, the study combined high-throughput TCR immunosequencing, statistical association of individual TCRs with disease status, and machine learning. Every repertoire in the discovery cohort had been generated on one and the same sequencing platform. The study was designed to test whether signatures of past pathogen exposure could be identified by cataloging public T cell receptors. Typing coverage varied by locus: about 620-630 donors for A, B, C, DRB1 and DQB1; more than 500 for DQA1; more than 600 for DPA1; roughly 450 for DPB1. In a later genetic analysis, genome-wide SNP genotypes for about 55% of the roughly 670 donors were used, and that subset was treated as a discovery cohort. Because of strong linkage in the cohort, a few DR-DQ haplotypes were treated as single units for association and clustering. Rather than using new phenotypic data, the later analysis identified candidate immune exposures from TCR beta sequences and from how often those sequences occurred across donors. Around 330 gigabases of sequencing data and 70 million to 100 million unique TCR sequences made up an early release that covered some 640 HLA-typed donors. Among about 370 genotyped donors of the cohort, an average of roughly 230,000 unique TCR beta nucleotide sequences was sequenced per donor, of which approximately 19% were non-productive.

Concerning this clone: Its target antigen remains unknown. The input lacks base qualities; no much larger clone sits a single base away.

Paper-wide results and their limitations: This cohort had only TCR beta chains sequenced, and the lack of alpha or paired-chain data limited which features could be detected. A further reported finding was that TCR beta sequences accurately predicted the HLA-A and HLA-B alleles for most subjects in the first cohort. Cytomegalovirus status was reported to be diagnosed by the classifier with high specificity and sensitivity in both the original and validation cohorts. When HLA alleles, especially DR and DQ, strongly co-occurred, attributing TCR associations to individual alleles was difficult. HLA typing was unavailable for some donors at each locus, so association tests used only the typed subset. A later genetic analysis reported fewer N-insertions in productive TCRs among donors in an Asian-associated ancestry cluster than the roughly 650-donor mean. At a false discovery rate of 0.05, a later analysis linked fewer than 20,000 TCR beta sequences to specific HLA alleles. Most TCR sequences were seen in very few donors, while some public TCRs were found in many individuals. According to a later analysis, most CMV-associated TCR beta chains appeared to be HLA-restricted, and the HLA associations seemed to be driven largely by CMV exposure. The 87-base-pair reads could not distinguish some IMGT-functional V segments, including TRBV6-2 and TRBV6-3, so those segments were excluded. A total of 164 TCR beta chains were listed by the study as associated with cytomegalovirus. Because counts were too low, seventeen rarely observed V segments, including chromosome 9 orphons, were excluded from the earlier analysis of around 590 of the donors. Linkage disequilibrium might explain the correlated functional status among segregating V segments, but an unknown experimental factor could not be ruled out. A later genetic analysis associated a missense DCLRE1C variant with V-gene and J-gene trimming of TCR beta chains, and an independent cohort replicated the association. A cluster of highly shared sequence variants was judged likely to be a technical artifact of the sequencing pipeline. CMV serostatus was the only immune exposure information available for the cohort. In a later analysis, HLA-associated TCR beta chains were found to be more clonally expanded and to have lower generation probabilities than equally common non-associated chains. In an earlier analysis of around 600 of the donors, most TCR beta V segments appeared in productive rearrangements about 87% or about 30% of the time, broadly matching IMGT annotations. In vitro tests confirmed that a few of the cytomegalovirus-associated TCR beta chains recognize cytomegalovirus antigens. The authors suggested that the approach could potentially be extended to other disease states and immunological phenotypes. In a later analysis, several top co-occurrence clusters were reported to appear linked to parvovirus B19, influenza, CMV and Epstein-Barr virus. In a later analysis, TCR association rates were found to vary across HLA loci, with the most associated TCRs seen for DRB1 alleles and the fewest for HLA-C alleles. Presence/absence analyses assumed roughly uniform sequencing depth across donors, an assumption that may not hold.

In total, fewer than 750 healthy bone marrow donors made up the cohort. At the time of sampling, all cohort members were nominally healthy, though unrecorded immune exposures were likely present. The donor was CMV seronegative and belonged to the group of over 300 seronegative cohort members. Every donor gave a peripheral blood sample, and the peripheral blood mononuclear cells from that sample were used for TCR beta sequencing. The Qiagen DNeasy Blood Extraction Kit was used to extract genomic DNA from the blood cell samples. The library was generated by the immunoSEQ multiplex PCR assay. For the multiplex PCR, a mixture combining 60 forward primers for TCR Vbeta segments and 13 reverse primers for TCR Jbeta segments was used. The CDR3 region of rearranged TCR beta genes was amplified from genomic DNA by a multiplex PCR assay. The amplified TCR beta libraries were sequenced on the Illumina HiSeq System as 87-base-pair reads. Processing in the source paper ran as follows. Across the roughly 700 repertoires, a later analysis counted 60 million to 90 million unique TCR beta chains, roughly 11 million of which were shared by at least two donors. Raw reads were error-corrected and collapsed into unique sequences by a nearest-neighbor algorithm in which closely related sequences were merged to remove PCR and sequencing errors. V, D and J gene segments were assigned by aligning CDR3 sequences to IMGT reference sequences. For a sequence to be retained, at least a six-nucleotide match to both a V gene segment and a J gene segment was required. A rearrangement counted as productive if the CDR3 had no stop codons and remained in frame with V and J, and every other rearrangement counted as non-productive. Following IMGT convention, CDR3 was defined as the stretch from the second conserved V-encoded cysteine to the conserved J-encoded phenylalanine. The earlier analysis of fewer than 700 of the donors excluded sequences that lacked an unambiguous match to a single V gene segment. An earlier analysis of around 600 of the donors classified V segments as functional when productive rearrangements were above 56.7% and as segregating when the standard deviation between donors was above 5%. A statistical classification framework was built for diagnosing cytomegalovirus status from the catalog of TCR beta chain sequences. In a later analysis, TCR nucleotide sequences were compared against IMGT/GENE-DB human TR gene sequences so that V and J genes could be assigned. In a later analysis, CDR3 sequences and most-parsimonious VDJ recombination scenarios were assigned using the TCRdist pipeline. In a later analysis, each TCR beta chain was defined by its CDR3 amino acid sequence together with its V-gene family, and reads without a unique V-gene family were excluded. To address suspected cross-contamination and a sequencing artifact, a later analysis removed 592 highly shared, low-generation-probability nucleotide sequences. In a later analysis, a clonal expansion index for each public chain was calculated from normalized within-repertoire ranks of inferred template counts. A later analysis computed generation probabilities with a VDJ recombination model fitted to out-of-frame rearrangements, and checked the results against IGoR. A later analysis scored TCR-TCR, TCR-HLA and TCR-CMV co-occurrence with hypergeometric tests, applying a repertoire-size bias correction to TCR pairs. A later analysis estimated false discovery rates by permuting HLA or CMV assignments 20 times. In a later analysis, co-occurring TCRs were grouped with DBSCAN, and TCRdist sequence similarity was added when clustering was performed within HLA-allele-positive subsets. Co-occurrence clustering excluded repertoires with fewer than 30,000 or more than 120,000 public chains, plus five with anomalous nucleotide sharing. Sourced from immuneACCESS, this table was stored by TCRdb with only in-frame sequences that have V and J called. A share of the clones is absent; for the studies checked, an unresolved V gene accounts for under half, and the remainder has no known explanation. V, J and clone size derive from that table, while D and trimming were established from the DNA sequence. This sample is represented by fewer than 300,000 clones; about 80% of them were singletons. The top ten hold roughly 0.31% of the sample.

Compared with germline, V lacks 1 base and J lacks 3 bases; bases without a gene match: 6. The germline V gene supplies CDR1 SGHRS and CDR2 YFSETQ. Counted from cysteine to phenylalanine, this CDR3 has 16 amino acids. Of the read, only the CDR3 DNA is kept; its 48 bases are in frame from base 1. This TCR came from a girl aged 2 to 9 in good health and CMV-seronegative. The chain is encoded by TRBV5-1 joined to TRBJ2-1; 8 of the junction bases match TRBD2. Sequenced sample: PBMCs. The encoded CDR3 is CASSLYWRGDYNEQFF. The DNA reads as follows: TGCGCCAGCAGCTTGTACTGGCGGGGGGACTACAATGAGCAGTTCTTC.